This T cell receptor beta chain originates from a study of CD8 T cells in Susac syndrome (dated by TCRdb to the late 2010s). As for the study more broadly: Of the Susac syndrome patients who were sequenced, roughly 6 had clinically active disease and 8 or 9 were in clinical remission. At blood withdrawal, Susac syndrome patients were either therapy-naive, taking corticosteroids (in some cases with IVIg as well), or taking IVIg alone. Whether CD8+ T cell activation and differentiation in Susac syndrome was antigen driven was tested using repertoire sequencing. CD8+ T cell repertoire clonality was compared between about 12 healthy donors, approximately 14 Susac syndrome patients and 15 multiple sclerosis patients.

This clonotype was counted a single time. Its specific antigen is unknown. Per-base quality was not reported, and no clone a single base away is much larger than it. A single read makes a weak case. The CDR3 contains 15 residues, cysteine and phenylalanine counted. Only CDR3 DNA remains: 45 bases, in frame from the first base. V is clipped by 4 bases and J by 2 bases, and the sequence between their germline boundaries is 13 bases long. The germline V gene (reference sequence) supplies CDR1 SGHNT and CDR2 YYREEE. RNA was extracted using the RNeasy kit, and roughly 0.45 to 1 microgram was reverse transcribed with random hexamers. The immunoSEQ multiplex PCR assay, covering 54 Vbeta and 13 Jbeta segments, was used to amplify TCR beta CDR3 regions. To correct PCR amplification bias, a synthetic template baseline was used for both primer optimization and computational correction. As for the authors' bioinformatics: Reads were assigned to V, D and J genes according to IMGT and analyzed in immunoSEQ Analyzer, with only productive sequences retained. To calculate clonality, Shannon entropy was normalized by log2 of the number of productive unique sequences and then subtracted from one. For each patient and control, public and private clones were evaluated among the 100 most prevalent clones. Susac-specific clones were defined as absent from healthy and MS cohorts, approximately 1,000 published viral clones and other ImmuneACCESS disease sequences. TCRdb itself trimmed the public reads at Q25 with fastp, ran MiXCR and retained productive beta chains. Records with the same CDR3 protein are collapsed into one entry carrying the most frequent genes and DNA. The V and J calls and clone size come from TCRdb's table, not from the authors' own analysis. The sample table contains roughly 88,000 distinct CDR3 sequences; only one count was recorded for about 95% of them. Jointly, the top ten make up approximately 0.42% of the sample.

Peripheral blood CD8+ and CD4+ T cells from healthy donors, Susac syndrome patients and multiple sclerosis patients were profiled by high-throughput TCR beta sequencing. The Susac syndrome patients fulfilled recently defined diagnostic criteria for either definite or probable disease. Bulk CD8+ and CD4+ T cells were purified magnetically by negative isolation, whereas CD8+ TEMRA cells were enriched by FACS. Blood was drawn into EDTA tubes, processed within 24 hours, and PBMCs were isolated by density gradient centrifugation. PBMCs intended for TCR sequencing were cryopreserved in liquid nitrogen and were subsequently thawed in a 37 degrees C water bath. The sorted or isolated CD4+, CD8+ and CD8+ TEMRA cells had a purity of 90% or higher. Study-wide conclusions, independent of this receptor: CD8+ repertoires in Susac syndrome showed clonal expansion, which was highest in CD8+ TEMRA cells and was greater in clinically active patients than in remitting patients. Approximately 17 and five Susac-specific public clones were found in the total CD8+ and CD8+ TEMRA repertoires, respectively. The TCR sequencing and HLA analysis was acknowledged to have included a relatively small number of individuals.

The sequence links TRBV5-4 to TRBJ2-1; the D gene is perhaps TRBD2, on 6 matching bases. The material sequenced was CD8+ T cells from PBMCs. The sequence was collected from a human donor with Susac syndrome. Read as DNA, the sequence is TGTGCCAGCAGCCCTGTGGGCGGGGCCTACAATGAGCAGTTCTTC. The translation is CASSPVGGAYNEQFF.